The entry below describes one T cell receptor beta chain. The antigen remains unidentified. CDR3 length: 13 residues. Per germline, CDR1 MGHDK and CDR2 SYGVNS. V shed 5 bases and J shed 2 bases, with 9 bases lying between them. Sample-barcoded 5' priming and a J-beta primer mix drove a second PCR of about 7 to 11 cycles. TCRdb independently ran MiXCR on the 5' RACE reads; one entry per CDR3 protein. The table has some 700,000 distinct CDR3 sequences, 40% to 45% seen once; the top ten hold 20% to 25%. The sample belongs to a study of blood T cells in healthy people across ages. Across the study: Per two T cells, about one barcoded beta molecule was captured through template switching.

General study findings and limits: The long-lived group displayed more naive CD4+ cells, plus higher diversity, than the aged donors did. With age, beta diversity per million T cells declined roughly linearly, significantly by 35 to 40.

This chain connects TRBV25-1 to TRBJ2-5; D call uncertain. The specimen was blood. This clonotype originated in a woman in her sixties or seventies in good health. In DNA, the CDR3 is TGTGCCAGCAGTCAACCCTTACAAGAGACCCAGTACTTC. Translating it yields CASSQPLQETQYF. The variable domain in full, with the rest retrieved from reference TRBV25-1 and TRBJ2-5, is EADIYQTPRYLVIGTGKKITLECSQTMGHDKMYWYQQDPGMELHLIHYSYGVNSTEKGDLSSESTVSRIRTEHFPLTLESARPSHTSQYLCASSQPLQETQYFGPGTRLLVL.